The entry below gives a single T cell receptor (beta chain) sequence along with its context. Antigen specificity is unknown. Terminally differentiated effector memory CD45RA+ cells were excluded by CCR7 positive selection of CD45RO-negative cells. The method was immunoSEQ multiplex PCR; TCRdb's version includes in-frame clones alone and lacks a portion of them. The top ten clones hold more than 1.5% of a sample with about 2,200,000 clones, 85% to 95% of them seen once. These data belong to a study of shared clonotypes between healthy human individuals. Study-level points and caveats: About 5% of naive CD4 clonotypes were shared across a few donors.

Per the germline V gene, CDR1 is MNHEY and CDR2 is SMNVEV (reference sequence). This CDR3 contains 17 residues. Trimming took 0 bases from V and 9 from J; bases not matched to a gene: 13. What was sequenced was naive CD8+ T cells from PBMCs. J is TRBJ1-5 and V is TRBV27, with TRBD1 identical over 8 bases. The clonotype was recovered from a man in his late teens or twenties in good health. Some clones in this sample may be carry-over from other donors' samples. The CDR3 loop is CASSLSWTGNLPRPQHF. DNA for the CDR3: TGTGCCAGCAGTTTATCGTGGACAGGGAACCTTCCTCGGCCCCAGCATTTT.